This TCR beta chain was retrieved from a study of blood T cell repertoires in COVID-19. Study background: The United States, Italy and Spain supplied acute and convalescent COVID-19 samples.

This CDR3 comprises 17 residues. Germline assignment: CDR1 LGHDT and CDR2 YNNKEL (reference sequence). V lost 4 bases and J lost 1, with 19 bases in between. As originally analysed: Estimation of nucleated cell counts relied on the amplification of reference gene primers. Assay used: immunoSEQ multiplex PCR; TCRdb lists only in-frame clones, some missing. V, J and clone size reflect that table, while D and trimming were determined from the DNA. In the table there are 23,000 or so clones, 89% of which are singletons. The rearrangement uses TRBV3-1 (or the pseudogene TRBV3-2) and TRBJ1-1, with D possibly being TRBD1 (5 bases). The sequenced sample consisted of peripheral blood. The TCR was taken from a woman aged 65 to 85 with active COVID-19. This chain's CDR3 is CASSLEQDGVGNTEAFF. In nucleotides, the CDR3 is TGTGCCAGCAGCCTAGAACAGGATGGCGTGGGGAACACTGAAGCTTTCTTT.